Presented here are 20 T cell receptor beta chains from one specimen sequenced in a study of CD8 T cells in Susac syndrome (dated by TCRdb to between 2018 and 2020). The library was generated by the immunoSEQ multiplex PCR assay. RNA was extracted with the RNeasy kit and roughly 0.45 to 1 ug was reverse transcribed using random hexamers. Starting from the raw public reads, TCRdb applied fastp trimming at Q25, assembled clones with MiXCR and retained in-frame beta chains. Rows merge per CDR3 protein into single entries with the most common DNA and genes. The sample has hundreds of thousands of distinct CDR3 sequences on record, about 94% of them singletons. The biggest ten clones account for around 0.072% of the sample. Sequencing used CD4+ T cells from PBMCs. The source of these receptors is a human donor with multiple sclerosis.

This rearrangement joins TRBV28 to TRBJ1-3; D may be TRBD1 (6 bases). Germline V gives CDR1 MDHEN, CDR2 SYDVKM. The CDR3 contains 15 residues. Trimming stripped 4 bases from V and 4 bases from J, with 14 bases between. The CDR3 region is CASSSGQRSGNTIYF. The CDR3, as DNA: TGTGCCAGCAGTTCCGGACAGAGGAGCGGAAACACCATATATTTT.

This clonotype came up once. The chain combines TRBV27 with TRBJ2-7, with D maybe TRBD2 (5 bases). The ends were cut back, 3 bases at V and 2 bases at J, with 17 bases in the middle. This CDR3 region has 16 residues. Germline V CDR1 and CDR2: MNHEY, SMNVEV (reference sequence). CDR3 loop: CASSFIRGMQPYEQYV. The CDR3 coding sequence is TGTGCCAGCAGTTTTATACGAGGGATGCAACCCTACGAGCAGTACGTC.

J is TRBJ1-2 and V is TRBV30; TRBD1 matches at 7 bases. V shed 3 bases and J 5 bases; nucleotides not matched to a gene: 9. The CDR3 runs to 14 residues. The V gene's germline CDR1 is GTSNPN and CDR2 SVGIG (reference sequence). The CDR3 here is CAWRADRVFYGYTF. The CDR3 bases are TGTGCCTGGAGGGCTGACAGGGTCTTTTATGGCTACACCTTC.

The chain combines TRBV27 with TRBJ2-7; D not resolved. Trimming pared 5 bases from V and 6 bases from J, leaving 20 bases between. Germline V gene lookup returns CDR1 MNHEY and CDR2 SMNVEV (reference sequence). CDR3 length equals 15 residues. The CDR3 here is CASSPRGLWVSEQYV. The CDR3 DNA sequence: TGTGCCAGCAGTCCCCGCGGTTTGTGGGTCTCCGAGCAGTACGTC.

This clonotype has just one count. The genes are TRBV3-1 and TRBJ2-5, with 10 bases identical to TRBD2. The CDR3 covers 15 residues. The germline CDR1 and CDR2 sequences are LGHDT and YNNKEL (reference sequence). V lost 4 bases and J lost 5; bases outside the gene matches: 7. CDR3 coding DNA: TGTGCCAGCAGCCCGCCAGGGACTAGCGTTGAGACCCAGTACTTC. Its protein is CASSPPGTSVETQYF.

The chain couples TRBV5-1 to TRBJ2-7, with 10 bases matching TRBD1. J lost 0 bases, V lost 6 bases, and 18 bases had no gene match. The CDR3 length is 19 residues. CDR1 and CDR2 (germline): SGHRS, YFSETQ. This chain's CDR3 is CASTDSPHPGTGVSYEQYF. The CDR3 nucleotides are TGCGCCAGCACCGACTCTCCTCACCCCGGGACAGGGGTCTCCTACGAGCAGTACTTC.

This clonotype was seen once. V usage is TRBV19 and J usage is TRBJ2-2; 9 bases are shared with TRBD1. The germline V gene has CDR1 LNHDA and CDR2 SQIVND (reference sequence). With 1 base clipped from V and 2 bases from J, the junction kept 8 bases outside the gene matches. This CDR3 has 18 amino acids. CDR3: CASSIVWGQGFNTGELFF. In nucleotides, the CDR3 is TGTGCCAGTAGTATAGTTTGGGGACAGGGATTTAACACCGGGGAGCTGTTTTTT.

CDR3 sequence reads: CSARGTWTGPQPQHF. Here the CDR3 DNA reads TGCAGTGCTAGAGGGACTTGGACAGGGCCTCAGCCCCAGCATTTT. The chain uses TRBV20-1 and TRBJ1-5; 8 positions agree with TRBD1. The CDR3 is made up of 15 amino acids. The V gene end was trimmed by 1 base and the J gene end by 6 bases; junction bases not matched to a gene: 8. CDR1 and CDR2 from the germline V gene are DFQATT and SNEGSKA (reference sequence).

The chain uses TRBV5-4 and TRBJ1-1; D perhaps matches TRBD1 (6 bases). Germline values: CDR1 SGHNT, CDR2 YYREEE (reference sequence). The V and J ends lost 3 bases and 10 bases respectively, with 19 bases between them. This CDR3 contains 14 residues. In nucleotides, the CDR3 is TGTGCCAGCAGCTCTCCAGGACAGCCTGGGTCAGCTTTCTTT. Protein sequence: CASSSPGQPGSAFF.

The genes are TRBV9 and TRBJ2-1; no clear D gene. V lost 4 bases and J lost 6, with 14 bases in between. This CDR3 is 14 amino acids long. Germline CDR1 and CDR2: SGDLS and YYNGEE. DNA of the CDR3: TGTGCCAGCAGCTTCTCGCCCCGCGGCAATGAGCAGTTCTTC. Protein product: CASSFSPRGNEQFF.

V and J are TRBV12-3 or TRBV12-4 and TRBJ2-1, with 12 bases identical to TRBD2. The V and J ends lost 3 bases and 9 bases, in that order; junction bases with no gene match: 9. This CDR3 is 16 amino acids long. This chain's CDR3 is CASSLASGGAGGEQFF. The CDR3 DNA reads as TGTGCCAGCAGTTTGGCTAGCGGGGGGGCCGGGGGTGAGCAGTTCTTC.

The chain links TRBV30 to TRBJ1-6, with TRBD1 matching over 7 bases. The CDR3 consists of 15 residues. V gave up 3 bases and J gave up 5 bases; unmatched junction bases: 7. Per the germline V gene, CDR1 is GTSNPN and CDR2 is SVGIG (reference sequence). CDR3 sequence (DNA): TGTGCCTGGAGAACTCGGGACAGAAATAATTCACCCCTCCACTTT. Translating gives CAWRTRDRNNSPLHF.

The chain combines TRBV7-8 with TRBJ2-1, with TRBD2 matching 11 bases. The V gene end was trimmed by 1 base and the J gene end by 8 bases; junction bases not matched to a gene: 7. The CDR3 spans 16 residues. The germline gives CDR1 SGHVS, CDR2 FQNEAQ. The CDR3: CASSLGRLAGSDEQFF. The CDR3 DNA sequence: TGTGCCAGCAGCTTAGGGCGACTAGCGGGAAGCGATGAGCAGTTCTTC. The full variable domain, in which reference TRBV7-8 and TRBJ2-1 provide the parts outside the CDR3, is GAGVSQSPRYKVAKRGQDVALRCDPISGHVSLFWYQQALGQGPEFLTYFQNEAQLDKSGLPSDRFFAERPEGSVSTLKIQRTQQEDSAVYLCASSLGRLAGSDEQFFGPGTRLTVL.

This chain links TRBV19 with TRBJ2-5; TRBD1 aligns across 7 bases. CDR3 size: 16 residues. Germline trimming cut 3 bases from V and 5 bases from J; bases unmatched to any gene: 12. Germline lookup yields CDR1 LNHDA and CDR2 SQIVND (reference sequence). The CDR3 nucleotides are TGTGCCAGTAGTATGCCGGGACAGAATTCCAGGGAGACCCAGTACTTC. As protein: CASSMPGQNSRETQYF.

The V call is TRBV20-1, the J call TRBJ2-6; 8 nucleotides line up with TRBD2. This CDR3 has 14 amino acids. Trimming at V came to 3 bases and at J to 2 bases, leaving 0 bases not matched to a gene. Germline loops: CDR1 DFQATT, CDR2 SNEGSKA (reference sequence). The CDR3 protein is CSARTSAGANVLTF. CDR3 sequence (DNA): TGCAGTGCTAGGACTAGCGCTGGGGCCAACGTCCTGACTTTC.

This rearrangement joins TRBV30 to TRBJ1-2; D uncertain. The CDR3 contains 12 residues. Germline loops: CDR1 GTSNPN, CDR2 SVGIG (reference sequence). Trimming shortened V by 0 bases and J by 8 bases, and 10 bases separated the two germline ends. The CDR3 coding sequence is TGTGCCTGGAGTGTAGGAGGGAGAGGCTACACCTTC. Translating it yields CAWSVGGRGYTF.

This clonotype has just one count. J is TRBJ1-1 and V is TRBV12-3 or TRBV12-4; a weak D match, TRBD1 (5 bases). Trimming pared 3 bases from V and 5 bases from J, leaving 13 bases between. This CDR3 spans 14 amino acids. As DNA, the CDR3 is TGTGCCAGCAGTTTGTTCGGGGGTTCGACTGAAGCTTTCTTT. Protein: CASSLFGGSTEAFF.

Of note for this clonotype: A read error may produce the germline difference seen at one junction end. This chain joins TRBV6-1 and TRBJ1-1; no firm D call. Germline V lookup: CDR1 MNHNS, CDR2 SASEGT. The CDR3 totals 11 residues. The DNA of the CDR3 is TGTGCCAGCAAAAGGAACGCTGAAGCTTTCTTT. Protein: CASKRNAEAFF.

This chain joins TRBV6-2 or TRBV6-3 and TRBJ2-7; D uncertain. This CDR3 contains 15 residues. Germline CDR1 reads MNHEY; CDR2 reads SVGEGT. The ends were cut back, 7 bases at V and 4 bases at J, with 20 bases in the middle. The CDR3 protein is CASTLALGSGYEQYF. For the CDR3, the DNA is TGTGCCAGCACCTTGGCCCTGGGCAGTGGATACGAGCAGTACTTC.

Regarding this clonotype: At one end, the junction sequence differs from germline, possibly due to a read error. The J gene is TRBJ1-6, the V gene TRBV25-1; D is possibly TRBD1 (5 bases). This CDR3 has 14 amino acids. CDR1 MGHDK and CDR2 SYGVNS come from the germline V gene. The CDR3 spells CASSDRVPNSPFHF. CDR3 nucleotides: TGTGCCAGCAGTGACAGGGTCCCAAATTCACCCTTCCACTTT.